Included here is one T cell receptor beta chain sequence, with context. Its antigen is unknown. The data stem from a study of CD8 T cells in Susac syndrome. Study-wide results and caveats: The authors acknowledged that the study's TCR sequencing and HLA analysis involved relatively few individuals.

Multiple sclerosis controls were treatment-naive patients with stable or active relapsing-remitting disease. FACS enriched CD8+ TEMRA cells, while bulk CD8+ and CD4+ were negatively isolated. The authors reverse transcribed roughly 0.5 to 1 ug RNA with random hexamers. The TCR beta CDR3 was amplified by immunoSEQ multiplex PCR across 54 Vbeta, 13 Jbeta. TCRdb re-analysed the immunoSEQ multiplex PCR reads in MiXCR, keeping a single row per CDR3 protein. The sample yields some 450,000 distinct CDR3 sequences, approximately 85% seen once. CDR3 size: 17 residues. The J segment lost 5 bases and the V segment lost 6 bases, leaving 13 bases of the junction unmatched. Germline values: CDR1 SNHLY, CDR2 FYNNEI.

The gene calls are TRBV2 and TRBJ2-5, with TRBD2 identical over 12 bases. The receptor's source is a human donor with multiple sclerosis. Sequencing used CD8+ T cells from PBMCs. Written as DNA, the CDR3 is TGTGCCAGCAGAGGCTTACCTCTAGCGGGGGGGCCGGAGACCCAGTACTTC. Translation: CASRGLPLAGGPETQYF.